This TCR beta chain was retrieved from a study of cytomegalovirus exposure and HLA in healthy donors. The germline V gene encodes CDR1 SQVTM and CDR2 ANQGSEA. The germline V and J ends were trimmed by 5 bases and 3 bases, with 11 bases remaining between them. This CDR3 is built from 12 residues. The PCR contained 60 Vbeta and 13 Jbeta primers. Clones were read by immunoSEQ multiplex PCR, and TCRdb kept only the in-frame ones, dropping some. The sample includes around 130,000 clones, 75% to 80% seen only once; the top ten take 0.94%. The V call is TRBV29-1, the J call TRBJ2-7; D unresolved. The sequenced sample consisted of PBMCs. The TCR comes from a woman in her sixties or seventies in good health and CMV-seronegative. The CDR3 sequence is CSVSEQYYEQYF. The CDR3 nucleotides are TGCAGCGTTTCGGAACAGTACTACGAGCAGTACTTC.